This note documents a single T cell receptor (beta chain) sequence. Its antigen is unidentified. Generated by immunoSEQ multiplex PCR, the TCRdb table keeps only in-frame clones and is missing some. The table records approximately 150,000 clones, roughly 88% of them present only once. The sample is drawn from a study of T cell responses to AZD1222 COVID-19 vaccine. Overall study results and limits: Among vaccine-associated CD4 TCRs, coverage spanned spike, with dominance at 160-218 and 743-854. Possibly, clonal diversity was underestimated; donors were largely white British and included more females.

Germline CDR1 MNHEY, CDR2 SVGEGT. The CDR3 contains 12 residues. The V gene lost 2 bases and the J gene lost 6 bases, with 5 bases spanning the gap. This receptor was taken from an adult who received the MenACWY meningococcal vaccine as a control. The sample here was peripheral blood, taken 28 days after the second dose of the MenACWY control vaccine. The rearrangement links TRBV6-2 or TRBV6-3 to TRBJ2-1, with D uncertain. The CDR3 loop is CASSYMANEQFF. DNA of the CDR3: TGTGCCAGCAGTTACATGGCCAATGAGCAGTTCTTC.